This is a list of T cell receptor beta chains from one sample in a study of vaccination effects on CD4 cells after COVID-19. Profiled with immunoSEQ multiplex PCR; TCRdb holds only in-frame clones, not every one. This sample carries approximately 29,000 clones, 70% to 85% of them seen once, and the ten largest clones take around 26%. Antigens for these TCRs are unknown. Material: CD4+ T cells from PBMCs cultured with a peptide pool, obtained before COVID-19 vaccination. All receptors derive from a human donor who had a prior SARS-CoV-2 infection. CDR3s include the opening cysteine and the closing phenylalanine or tryptophan. A D gene is named only where the DNA matches it firmly. Not every row has a clone size; where given, it reads once, few, many or a size class.

-,TRBD2,TRBV3-1/TRBV3-2,16,TRBJ2-2,CASSLRLGGGTGELFF,TGTGCCAGCAGCCTCCGATTGGGCGGGGGTACCGGGGAGCTGTTTTTT
-,TRBD1,TRBV2,11,TRBJ1-2,CASGQGDGYTF,TGTGCCAGCGGACAGGGCGATGGCTACACCTTC
-,TRBD2,TRBV24-1,16,TRBJ2-1,CATSDPRAGDFHEQFF,TGTGCCACCAGTGATCCGCGAGCGGGAGATTTCCATGAGCAGTTCTTC
-,TRBD2,TRBV19,16,TRBJ2-1,CASSQGVTSGYNEQFF,TGTGCCAGTAGCCAGGGAGTGACTAGCGGTTACAATGAGCAGTTCTTC
-,-,TRBV5-6,14,TRBJ2-2,CASFRGANTGELFF,TGTGCCAGCTTCCGGGGGGCAAACACCGGGGAGCTGTTTTTT
-,-,TRBV28,16,TRBJ2-7,CASSPVNSAGSYEQYF,TGTGCCAGCAGCCCGGTCAATTCGGCGGGATCCTACGAGCAGTACTTC
few,-,TRBV7-9,13,TRBJ2-7,CASSLAPAYEQYF,TGTGCCAGCAGCTTAGCGCCAGCCTACGAGCAGTACTTC
-,-,TRBV7-9,15,TRBJ1-2,CASSLLGGRNYGYTF,TGTGCCAGCAGCTTGCTTGGGGGGCGCAACTATGGCTACACCTTC
-,-,TRBV2,13,TRBJ1-4,CASSGDVDEKLFF,TGTGCCAGCAGCGGCGACGTAGATGAAAAACTGTTTTTT
few,-,TRBV5-4,15,TRBJ2-2,CASSLAGLGTGELFF,TGTGCCAGCAGCTTGGCTGGGTTGGGCACCGGGGAGCTGTTTTTT
-,-,TRBV10-3,15,TRBJ1-4,CAISTGLAVDEKLFF,TGTGCCATCAGTACCGGCCTCGCCGTAGATGAAAAACTGTTTTTT
few,TRBD1,TRBV18,15,TRBJ1-1,CASGPGQGMNTEAFF,TGTGCCAGCGGACCGGGACAGGGGATGAACACTGAAGCTTTCTTT
-,-,TRBV5-1,15,TRBJ2-7,CASSVAGTRSYEQYF,TGCGCCAGCAGCGTGGCCGGGACTCGATCCTACGAGCAGTACTTC
-,-,TRBV5-1,17,TRBJ2-5,CASSLDQGMGKQETQYF,TGCGCCAGCAGCTTGGACCAGGGAATGGGAAAGCAAGAGACCCAGTACTTC
-,-,TRBV19,14,TRBJ1-2,CASSIEFSSGGYTF,TGTGCCAGTAGTATTGAGTTCAGCTCGGGTGGCTACACCTTC
-,-,TRBV19,14,TRBJ2-7,CARRAGGGSYEQYF,TGTGCCAGACGGGCGGGCGGCGGCTCCTACGAGCAGTACTTC
-,-,TRBV15,15,TRBJ1-4,CATSRGQSRSEKLFF,TGTGCCACCAGCAGAGGACAGTCCCGAAGTGAAAAACTGTTTTTT
-,-,TRBV7-3,13,TRBJ2-7,CASSAGQSGRRYF,TGTGCCAGCAGCGCCGGCCAATCAGGGCGTCGGTACTTC
few,-,TRBV5-1,13,TRBJ1-2,CASSEDKNYGYTF,TGCGCCAGCAGCGAGGACAAAAACTATGGCTACACCTTC
-,-,TRBV6-4,16,TRBJ2-7,CASKGFRGDWRYEQYF,TGTGCCAGCAAGGGTTTTCGTGGGGATTGGAGGTACGAGCAGTACTTC
-,-,TRBV7-3,13,TRBJ1-5,CASSLRGGQPQHF,TGTGCCAGCAGCTTACGGGGAGGCCAGCCCCAGCATTTT
once,TRBD2,TRBV11-2,15,TRBJ2-5,CASSLGGRAGETQYF,TGTGCCAGCAGCCTTGGTGGGAGGGCCGGGGAGACCCAGTACTTC
-,-,TRBV5-1,15,TRBJ2-5,CASSLYRGGQETQYF,TGCGCCAGCAGCTTGTACAGGGGAGGCCAAGAGACCCAGTACTTC
-,TRBD2,TRBV20-1,14,TRBJ2-5,CSASRAGGQGTQYF,TGCAGTGCTAGTCGAGCGGGGGGGCAGGGGACCCAGTACTTC
-,TRBD1,TRBV18,16,TRBJ1-1,CASSPSTGGSDTEAFF,TGTGCCAGCTCACCCTCGACAGGGGGAAGTGACACTGAAGCTTTCTTT
few,-,TRBV11-2,15,TRBJ1-4,CASSLRPGSGEKLFF,TGTGCCAGCAGCTTAAGACCGGGGAGTGGGGAAAAACTGTTTTTT
-,TRBD1,TRBV11-2,14,TRBJ2-7,CASSSGRGPYEQYF,TGTGCCAGCAGCTCCGGTAGGGGGCCCTACGAGCAGTACTTC
-,-,TRBV3-1/TRBV3-2,15,TRBJ2-5,CASSQEAVPGIAQYF,TGTGCCAGCAGCCAAGAAGCGGTACCAGGGATAGCACAGTACTTC
-,TRBD1,TRBV12-5,13,TRBJ2-4,CASGQQGANIQYF,TGTGCTAGTGGACAACAGGGGGCGAACATTCAGTACTTC
few,-,TRBV5-1,15,TRBJ1-5,CASSRDGMGGQPQHF,TGCGCCAGCAGCAGGGACGGGATGGGGGGCCAGCCCCAGCATTTT
few,TRBD1,TRBV5-1,15,TRBJ1-2,CASSFEGQGPLGYTF,TGCGCCAGCAGCTTCGAGGGACAGGGACCATTGGGCTACACCTTC
-,TRBD1,TRBV6-5,15,TRBJ1-2,CASSRTGTANYGYTF,TGTGCCAGCAGTAGAACCGGGACAGCCAACTATGGCTACACCTTC
-,-,TRBV4-3,15,TRBJ2-3,CASSPGFVITDTQYF,TGCGCCAGCTCGCCCGGGTTCGTTATCACAGATACGCAGTATTTT
-,TRBD2,TRBV30,14,TRBJ2-7,CAWSTGGALYEQYF,TGTGCCTGGAGTACGGGGGGGGCTTTGTACGAGCAGTACTTC
-,-,TRBV13,14,TRBJ2-7,CASKDRVSSYEQYF,TGTGCCAGCAAGGACAGAGTGAGCTCCTACGAGCAGTACTTC
-,-,TRBV12-3/TRBV12-4,13,TRBJ1-2,CASSFRGHYGYTF,TGTGCCAGCAGTTTCCGGGGCCACTATGGCTACACCTTC
few,TRBD1,TRBV2,12,TRBJ2-5,CATTGTGETQYF,TGTGCCACCACCGGGACAGGGGAGACCCAGTACTTC
-,-,TRBV18,17,TRBJ2-1,CASSPNWGIPSYNEQFF,TGTGCCAGCTCACCTAATTGGGGGATCCCCTCCTACAATGAGCAGTTCTTC